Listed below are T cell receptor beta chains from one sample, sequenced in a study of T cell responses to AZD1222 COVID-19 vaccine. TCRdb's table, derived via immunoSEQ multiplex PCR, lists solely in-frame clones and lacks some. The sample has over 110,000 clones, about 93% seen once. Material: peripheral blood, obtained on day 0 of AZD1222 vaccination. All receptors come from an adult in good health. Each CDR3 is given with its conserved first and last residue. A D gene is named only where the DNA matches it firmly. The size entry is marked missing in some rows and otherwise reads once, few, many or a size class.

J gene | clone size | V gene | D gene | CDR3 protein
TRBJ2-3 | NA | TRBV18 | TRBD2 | CASSSKTGLVATDTQYF
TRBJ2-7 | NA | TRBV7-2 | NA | CASSLAGTTGTYEQYF
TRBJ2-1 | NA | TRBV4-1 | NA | CASSQDPGTPAHEQFF
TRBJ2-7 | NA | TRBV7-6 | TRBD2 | CASSPRGGTYEQYF
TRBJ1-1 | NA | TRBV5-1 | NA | CASSAGLEGGGKPEAFF
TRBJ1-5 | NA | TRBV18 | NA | CASSGPGQKDYQPQHF
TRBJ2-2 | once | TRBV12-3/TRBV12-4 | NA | CASSLITGELFF
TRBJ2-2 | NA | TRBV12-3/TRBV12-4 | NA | CASQQQGGGELFF
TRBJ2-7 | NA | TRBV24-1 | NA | CATNIYEQYF
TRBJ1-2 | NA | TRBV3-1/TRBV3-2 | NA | CASSPPDASYGYTF
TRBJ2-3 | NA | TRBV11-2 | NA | CASSPVGTDTQYF
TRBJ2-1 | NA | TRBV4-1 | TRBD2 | CASSPWTSGRIIDEQFF
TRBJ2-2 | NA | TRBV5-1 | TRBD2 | CASSVVPSGAGELFF
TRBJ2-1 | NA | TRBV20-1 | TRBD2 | CSASPSGAPWEQFF
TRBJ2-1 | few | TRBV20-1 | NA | CSASGDNEQFF
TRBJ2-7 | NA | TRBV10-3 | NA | CAIATDSSFEQYF
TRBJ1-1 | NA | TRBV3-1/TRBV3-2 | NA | CASSQTGNTEAFF
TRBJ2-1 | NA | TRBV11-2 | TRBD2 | CASSQTSGTYNEQFF
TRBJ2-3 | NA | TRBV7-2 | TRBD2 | CASSAIAGGVDTQYF
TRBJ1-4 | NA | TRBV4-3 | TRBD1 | CASSPSRQGGEKLFF
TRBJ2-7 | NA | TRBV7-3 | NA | CASSYGLGTDYEQYF
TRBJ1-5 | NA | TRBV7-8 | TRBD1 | CASSLGTGNLNNQPQHF
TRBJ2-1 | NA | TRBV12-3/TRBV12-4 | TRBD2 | CASSSGGANEQFF
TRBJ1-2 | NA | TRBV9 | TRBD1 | CASSVGQGATDGYTF
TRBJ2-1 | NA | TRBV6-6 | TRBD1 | CASTGQGGSYNEQFF
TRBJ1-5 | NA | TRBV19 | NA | CASKGTLDQPQHF
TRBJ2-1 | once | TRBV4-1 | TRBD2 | CASSQDMNAGGRFF
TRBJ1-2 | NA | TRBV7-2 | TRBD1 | CASSASRDRGNYGYTF
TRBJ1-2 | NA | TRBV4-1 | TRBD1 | CASSQDNRGGGYTF
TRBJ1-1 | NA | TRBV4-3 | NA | CASSQDRAGASNTEAFF
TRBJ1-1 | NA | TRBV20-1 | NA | CSGRGSTEAFF
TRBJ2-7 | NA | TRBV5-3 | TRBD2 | CARSTGLAGTFYEQYF
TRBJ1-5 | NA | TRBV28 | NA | CASSAPGGESNQPQHF
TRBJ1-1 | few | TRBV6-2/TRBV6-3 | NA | CASSYGDPEAFF
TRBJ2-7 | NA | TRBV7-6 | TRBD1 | CASSLVTGAYEQYF
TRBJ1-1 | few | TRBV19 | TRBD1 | CASSNRGSTEAFF
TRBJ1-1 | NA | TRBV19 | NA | CASSIEYGTEAFF
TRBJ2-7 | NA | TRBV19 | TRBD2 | CASSSGLAGRSYEQYF
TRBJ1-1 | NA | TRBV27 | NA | CASSLQGINTEAFF
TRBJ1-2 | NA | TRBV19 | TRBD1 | CASSPRDRLQGYTF
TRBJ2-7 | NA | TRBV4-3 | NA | CASSQVVRGEQYF
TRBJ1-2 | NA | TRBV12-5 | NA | CASARMGGTDYGYTF
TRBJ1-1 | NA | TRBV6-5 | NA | CASTKTGINTEAFF
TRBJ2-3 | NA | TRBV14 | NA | CASSQEPGTPDTQYF